The rows below give T cell receptor beta chains drawn from one sample of a study of OX40 agonist ivuxolimab in advanced cancers. Clones were sequenced by immunoSEQ multiplex PCR, and TCRdb holds only the in-frame ones, with some missing. Of about 60,000 clones listed, about 86% are singletons. This sample comprised CD4+ or CD8+ T cells sorted from blood, obtained in a trial of the OX40 agonist ivuxolimab. Source of these receptors: an adult with an advanced solid tumor such as melanoma, head and neck, liver or kidney cancer. Each CDR3 is given with its conserved first and last residue. A D gene is named only where the DNA matches it firmly. Size is omitted from some rows. Given values are once, few, many or a class for expanded clones.

TRBV2	TRBJ2-1	NA	NA	TGTGCCAGCAGCCTACTTGTTGGTGAGCAGTTCTTC	CASSLLVGEQFF
TRBV27	TRBJ2-7	TRBD1	once	TGTGCCAGCAGTGCCGGGACAGGGGGGTCCTACGAGCAGTACTTC	CASSAGTGGSYEQYF
TRBV29-1	TRBJ2-3	TRBD1	NA	TGCAGCGTAAGGGCCAGGGGGAGCACAGATACGCAGTATTTT	CSVRARGSTDTQYF
TRBV19	TRBJ1-2	NA	NA	TGTGCCAGTAGTATTAAGACCTCTGACTATGGCTACACCTTC	CASSIKTSDYGYTF
TRBV2	TRBJ1-6	NA	NA	TGTGCCAGCAGTGAATTATTTACGGGTAATTCACCCCTCCACTTT	CASSELFTGNSPLHF
TRBV2	TRBJ2-6	TRBD1	NA	TGTGCCAGTAAGGATCTCGGGACAGGTACCAACGTCCTGACTTTC	CASKDLGTGTNVLTF
TRBV7-6	TRBJ2-5	TRBD2	NA	TGTGCCAGCAGCTTATCGCTAGCGGGGGTGGAGACCCAGTACTTC	CASSLSLAGVETQYF
TRBV15	TRBJ2-1	NA	NA	TGTGCCACCAGCGGGGCGTCTTCCCGGGGGAACTACAATGAGCAGTTCTTC	CATSGASSRGNYNEQFF
TRBV6-5	TRBJ1-1	TRBD1	NA	TGTGCCAGCAGTAGGGACAGCGCTAGAAACACTGAAGCTTTCTTT	CASSRDSARNTEAFF
TRBV14	TRBJ1-2	NA	medium-sized	TGTGCCAGCAGCCAAGCGGTACGGCTCTATGGCTACACCTTC	CASSQAVRLYGYTF
TRBV13	TRBJ2-4	NA	NA	TGTGCCAGCAGCAAACTCCGGGAGACTCAGTACTTC	CASSKLRETQYF
TRBV19	TRBJ1-3	TRBD1	NA	TGTGCCACCAGTCCACGGACAGGGGGGGCCTACTCTGGAAACACCATATATTTT	CATSPRTGGAYSGNTIYF
TRBV19	TRBJ2-3	NA	NA	TGTGCCAGTAGTATACTTCTCACAGATACGCAGTATTTT	CASSILLTDTQYF
TRBV19	TRBJ1-2	NA	once	TGTGCCAGTAGTACTCCCGTCACAGGGTTGTATGGCTACACCTTC	CASSTPVTGLYGYTF
TRBV19	TRBJ2-3	TRBD1	NA	TGTGCCAGTAGAATAAGGGGACAGGGGAGGACAGATACGCAGTATTTT	CASRIRGQGRTDTQYF
TRBV6-5	TRBJ2-1	NA	NA	TGTGCCAGCAGAAAGGAATTGTACAATGAGCAGTTCTTC	CASRKELYNEQFF